This T cell receptor (beta chain) was obtained from a study of memory CD4+ T cells and cytomegalovirus serostatus. Study overall: Donors were healthy Belgian adults, several CMV seropositive and around 23 seronegative.

V shed 5 bases, J shed 3 bases, and the junction held 7 bases outside the gene matches. Germline assignment: CDR1 SQVTM and CDR2 ANQGSEA. The CDR3 length is 14 residues. Single viable CD3+CD4+CD8-CD45RO+ cells were sorted as the memory CD4+ T cells. CMV serostatus came from serum IgG against pp150, pp28, p38, p52. CD4+ T cells were isolated by positive magnetic selection. Assay: immunoSEQ multiplex PCR; the TCRdb copy retains only in-frame clones and omits some. The table has 48,000 or so clones, roughly 73% seen once. This receptor was identified in an adult in good health and CMV-seronegative. The chain uses TRBV29-1 and TRBJ2-3, with 8 bases fitting TRBD1. The sample was memory CD4+ T cells from blood. CDR3 in amino acids: CSVTDRAGTDTQYF. Here the CDR3 DNA reads TGCAGCGTTACGGACAGGGCGGGGACAGATACGCAGTATTTT.